Each of the 28 T cell receptor beta chains below was sequenced from the same sample in a study of T and B cells in COVID-19 patients (dated by TCRdb to about 2020). Genomic DNA extracted from blood, in amounts of roughly 230-550 ng, served as the starting material for amplifying TRB repertoires. These reads were obtained on an Illumina MiSeq. Multiplex PCR with BIOMED2 TRB-A/B primer pools was used to amplify TRB rearrangements. TCRdb cleaned the public reads at Q25 with fastp, built clones with MiXCR and kept in-frame beta chains. Each CDR3 protein gets just one entry, which takes the most common genes and DNA from the rows behind it. Counted in this sample were 5,500 to 8,500 distinct CDR3 sequences; 31% of them appeared once. The ten biggest clones cover under 25% of the sample. The source material was blood. These receptors were obtained from a human donor with active COVID-19.

This clonotype qualifies as medium-sized. V usage is TRBV15 and J usage is TRBJ2-5; 15 bases fit TRBD2. Germline-derived CDR1 and CDR2 are LNHNV and YYDKDF (reference sequence). V lost 1 base, J lost 1 base, and 10 bases stayed unmatched. The CDR3 has 20 amino acids. The chain's CDR3 is CATSRASGLAGGPVQETQYF. CDR3 DNA: TGTGCCACCAGCAGAGCCTCGGGACTAGCGGGGGGACCGGTCCAAGAGACCCAGTACTTC.

Relative to its sample, this clonotype is medium-sized. This CDR3 is CASSYYSYEQYF. The CDR3 DNA is TGTGCCAGCAGTTATTACAGCTACGAGCAGTACTTC. The chain recombines TRBV6-9 with TRBJ2-7; D call uncertain. The CDR3 is 12 residues long. V lost 1 base to trimming and J lost 3 bases, with 4 bases between them. Germline CDR1 and CDR2: MNHGY and SVAAGI.

V usage is TRBV15 and J usage is TRBJ2-5; D unclear. This CDR3 is built from 13 residues. CDR1 and CDR2 from the germline V gene are LNHNV and YYDKDF (reference sequence). Trimming left V 6 bases short and J 9 bases short, with 17 bases between. The CDR3 reads CATRSVSERPQYF. The CDR3 region has the DNA TGTGCCACCAGAAGTGTTTCGGAGAGACCCCAGTACTTC.

Regarding this clonotype: At one end, the junction sequence differs from germline, possibly due to a read error. The chain has TRBV5-4 and TRBJ2-3; 7 bases are shared with TRBD1. Germline CDR1 is SGHNT and CDR2 is YYREEE (reference sequence). This CDR3 is 15 amino acids long. Written as DNA, the CDR3 is TGCGCCAGCAGCCCTACAGGGGAGTTCACAGATACGCAGTATTTT. Its protein is CASSPTGEFTDTQYF.

The chain recombines TRBV12-3 or TRBV12-4 with TRBJ1-2, with a possible D match to TRBD1 (5 bases). The CDR3 is 14 residues long. Trimming pared 0 bases from V and 4 bases from J, leaving 9 bases between. CDR3 DNA sequence: TGTGCCAGCAGTTTAGCGCAGGGACCCTATGGCTACACCTTC. It specifies CASSLAQGPYGYTF.

Only a few counts were recorded for this clonotype. This chain uses TRBV5-1 with TRBJ2-6; D tentatively fits TRBD1 or TRBD2 (5 bases each). The length of the CDR3 is 18 residues. Germline V gene lookup returns CDR1 SGHRS and CDR2 YFSETQ. V lost 1 base and J 1 base, leaving 15 bases between the germline ends. CDR3 in amino acids: CASSLTAGTHSGANVLTF. CDR3 sequence (DNA): TGCGCCAGCAGCTTGACCGCAGGGACCCATTCTGGGGCCAACGTCCTGACTTTC.

CDR3 sequence (DNA): TGTGCCAGCAGAAACCGGGGGGGACCAGACAAAAACATTCAGTACTTC. Translated: CASRNRGGPDKNIQYF. The genes are TRBV6-5 and TRBJ2-4, with 8 positions matching TRBD2. The V gene end was trimmed by 6 bases and the J gene end by 3 bases; junction bases not matched to a gene: 10. CDR1 and CDR2 (germline): MNHEY, SVGAGI. The CDR3 totals 16 residues.

This clonotype has only a few counts. The chain is built from TRBV19 and TRBJ1-5; D is ambiguous. Trimming left V 3 bases short and J 1 base short, with 7 bases between. The CDR3 consists of 14 residues. Germline CDR1 and CDR2: LNHDA and SQIVND (reference sequence). The CDR3 DNA follows: TGTGCCAGTAGTATTAAGGGAAGCAATCAGCCCCAGCATTTT. Protein sequence: CASSIKGSNQPQHF.

This chain links TRBV7-9 with TRBJ1-4; D is uncertain. The germline V gene has CDR1 SEHNR and CDR2 FQNEAQ (reference sequence). The CDR3 is made up of 14 amino acids. V lost 8 bases and J 4 bases, leaving 14 bases between the germline ends. CDR3 nucleotides: TGTGCCAGCGGCGAGCGGACCTTTAATGAAAAACTGTTTTTT. Its translation is CASGERTFNEKLFF.

The J gene is TRBJ2-1, the V gene TRBV6-5; possibly TRBD2 for D (7 bases). Germline CDR1 MNHEY, CDR2 SVGAGI. V gave up 0 bases and J gave up 9 bases, with 18 bases separating them. This CDR3 spans 16 amino acids. CDR3 region: CASSYSISGGRSEQFF. In DNA, the CDR3 is TGTGCCAGCAGTTACTCGATATCCGGGGGGCGGAGTGAGCAGTTCTTC.

The chain joins TRBV15 to TRBJ1-5; D might be TRBD1 (5 bases). The ends were cut back, 0 bases at V and 6 bases at J, with 12 bases in the middle. CDR3 size: 15 residues. The V gene's germline CDR1 is LNHNV and CDR2 YYDKDF (reference sequence). CDR3 bases: TGTGCCACCAGCAGAGAGCGGTCAGGGTTTCAGCCCCAGCATTTT. Residues: CATSRERSGFQPQHF.

The chain employs TRBV14 and TRBJ2-3; no clear D. The V gene lost 1 base and the J gene lost 4 bases, with 12 bases spanning the gap. CDR3 length: 15 amino acids. Germline CDR1 reads SGHDN; CDR2 reads FVKESK. The CDR3 DNA sequence: TGTGCCAGCAGCCAAGTAATTAGCCCCGCAGATACGCAGTATTTT. It specifies CASSQVISPADTQYF. The complete variable domain, with remaining parts taken from reference TRBV14 and TRBJ2-3, reads EAGVTQFPSHSVIEKGQTVTLRCDPISGHDNLYWYRRVMGKEIKFLLHFVKESKQDESGMPNNRFLAERTGGTYSTLKVQPAELEDSGVYFCASSQVISPADTQYFGPGTRLTVL.

V gene TRBV5-6 combines with J gene TRBJ2-3, with 13 positions matching TRBD2. The CDR3 is 17 amino acids. J gave up 5 bases and V 5 bases, and 11 bases lay outside the gene matches. Germline lookup yields CDR1 SGHDT and CDR2 YYEEEE. The CDR3 DNA reads as TGTGCCAGCAGGCCACTAGCGGGGGGGGCCGGGGGAGATACGCAGTATTTT. Its protein is CASRPLAGGAGGDTQYF.

This clonotype is a singleton in its sample. The gene calls are TRBV18 and TRBJ1-2; 7 nucleotides match TRBD1. Germline V gives CDR1 KGHSH, CDR2 LQKENI. This CDR3 comprises 15 residues. V lost 2 bases to trimming and J lost 3 bases; unmatched junction nucleotides: 6. The CDR3 sequence: CASSPTTGSDYGYTF. CDR3 coding DNA: TGTGCCAGCTCACCAACGACAGGGTCCGACTATGGCTACACCTTC.

This clonotype was detected only a few times. The chain couples TRBV5-4 to TRBJ2-7; D is perhaps TRBD1 or TRBD2 (5 bases each). Germline lookup yields CDR1 SGHNT and CDR2 YYREEE (reference sequence). The CDR3 consists of 15 residues. V was clipped by 0 bases and J by 2 bases, with 12 bases between them. CDR3 bases: TGTGCCAGCAGCTTGGATCCGGGGCAGGCCTACGAGCAGTACTTC. Translating gives CASSLDPGQAYEQYF. The full variable domain, its missing parts supplied by reference TRBV5-4 and TRBJ2-7, is ETGVTQSPTHLIKTRGQQVTLRCSSQSGHNTVSWYQQALGQGPQFIFQYYREEENGRGNFPPRFSGLQFPNYSSELNVNALELDDSALYLCASSLDPGQAYEQYFGPGTRLTVT.

The genes are TRBV7-9 and TRBJ2-7; 11 bases are a match to TRBD1. V shed 4 bases and J 4 bases; nucleotides not matched to a gene: 9. This CDR3 comprises 16 residues. CDR1 is SEHNR and CDR2 is FQNEAQ in the germline V gene (reference sequence). This CDR3 reads CASSSTYRDRGYEQYV. DNA of the CDR3: TGTGCCAGCAGCTCTACATACCGGGACAGGGGGTACGAGCAGTACGTC.

The rearrangement joins TRBV6-1 to TRBJ2-5, with D possibly matching TRBD1 (6 bases). Germline V gene sequence: CDR1 MNHNS, CDR2 SASEGT. The CDR3 consists of 12 residues. V was cut by 5 bases and J by 3 bases, with 7 bases left in between. The CDR3 here is CASSRTEETQYF. The CDR3 DNA reads as TGTGCCAGCAGTCGGACAGAAGAGACCCAGTACTTC.

The chain uses TRBV11-1 and TRBJ2-7, with 7 bases identical to TRBD2. Trimming took 6 bases from V and 0 from J; bases not matched to a gene: 2. Germline V gene lookup returns CDR1 SGHAT and CDR2 FQDESV (reference sequence). The CDR3 runs to 13 residues. CDR3 region: CASRRLASYEQYF. The DNA for the CDR3 is TGTGCCAGCAGAAGACTAGCCTCCTACGAGCAGTACTTC.

The rearrangement uses TRBV15 and TRBJ1-4, with D unresolved. The CDR3 length is 18 residues. The V end was cut by 0 bases, the J end by 2 bases, with 16 bases between. Germline CDR1 reads LNHNV; CDR2 reads YYDKDF (reference sequence). The DNA for the CDR3 is TGTGCCACCAGCAGAGATTATGGGGTAATCGGGACTAATGAAAAACTGTTTTTT. Encoded protein: CATSRDYGVIGTNEKLFF.

This clonotype was observed a few times. This chain connects TRBV4-3 to TRBJ2-5; no reliable D call. Germline V gives CDR1 LGHNA, CDR2 YSLEER. V was shortened by 0 bases and J by 2 bases, with 13 bases between the two germline ends. The CDR3 consists of 16 residues. CDR3 in amino acids: CASSQDSGPFQETQYF. CDR3 in DNA: TGCGCCAGCAGCCAAGACTCCGGTCCGTTTCAAGAGACCCAGTACTTC.

In regard to this clonotype: An end of the junction differs from the germline gene, which may be a read error. The gene calls are TRBV6-2 or TRBV6-3 and TRBJ2-7; D remains ambiguous. CDR3 size: 12 residues. Germline lookup yields CDR1 MNHEY and CDR2 SVGEGT. CDR3 region: CAGSYGPYEQYF. DNA of the CDR3: TGTGCCGGCAGTTACGGGCCCTACGAGCAGTACTTC.

Only a few counts were recorded for this clonotype. The V gene is TRBV18, the J gene TRBJ2-5; D is possibly TRBD2 (6 bases). V lost 6 bases, J lost 5 bases, and 22 bases lay in between. The germline V gene has CDR1 KGHSH and CDR2 LQKENI. The CDR3 consists of 16 residues. The CDR3 DNA reads as TGTGCCAGCTCCCGGGGGTCGGGGCCCCGTTCGGAGACCCAGTACTTC. It encodes CASSRGSGPRSETQYF. Full variable domain (remainder filled in from reference TRBV18 and TRBJ2-5): NAGVMQNPRHLVRRRGQEARLRCSPMKGHSHVYWYRQLPEEGLKFMVYLQKENIIDESGMPKERFSAEFPKEGPSILRIQQVVRGDSAAYFCASSRGSGPRSETQYFGPGTRLLVL.

The chain couples TRBV19 to TRBJ1-3; 8 nucleotides agree with TRBD1. CDR3 length: 20 amino acids. The V segment lost 2 bases and the J segment 0 bases; nucleotides outside the gene matches: 15. CDR1 is LNHDA and CDR2 is SQIVND in the germline V gene (reference sequence). The CDR3 DNA sequence: TGTGCCAGTAGTATAAGGCTGGAGCAGGGGGCCCAACACTCTGGAAACACCATATATTTT. Encoded protein: CASSIRLEQGAQHSGNTIYF. Drawing the rest from reference TRBV19 and TRBJ1-3, the complete variable domain is DGGITQSPKYLFRKEGQNVTLSCEQNLNHDAMYWYRQDPGQGLRLIYYSQIVNDFQKGDIAEGYSVSREKKESFPLTVTSAQKNPTAFYLCASSIRLEQGAQHSGNTIYFGEGSWLTVV.

This clonotype is categorized as medium-sized (0.01 to 0.1%). The rearrangement joins TRBV19 to TRBJ2-2, with TRBD1 identical over 10 bases. The CDR3 has 16 amino acids. The J segment lost 2 bases and the V segment lost 4 bases, leaving 4 bases of the junction unmatched. From germline, CDR1 is LNHDA and CDR2 SQIVND (reference sequence). For the CDR3, the DNA is TGTGCCAGTAGTACCGGGACAGGGGATAACACCGGGGAGCTGTTTTTT. Its translation is CASSTGTGDNTGELFF.

This clonotype was seen only a few times. J is TRBJ1-1 and V is TRBV5-4, with 8 bases aligning to TRBD1. V dropped 2 bases and J dropped 10; count of bases not matched to a gene: 4. Looked up from germline, CDR1 is SGHNT and CDR2 is YYREEE (reference sequence). The CDR3 runs 12 residues. The CDR3 reads CASSFGQGVAFF. DNA for the CDR3: TGTGCCAGCAGCTTCGGACAGGGTGTAGCTTTCTTT.

This clonotype rates as medium-sized. The chain links TRBV29-1 to TRBJ1-6; no reliable D call. The CDR3 contains 13 residues. V lost 5 bases and J 6 bases, leaving 11 bases between the germline ends. CDR1 and CDR2 (germline): SQVTM, ANQGSEA. In DNA, the CDR3 is TGCAGCGTTTCCTTGGGGATTAATTCACCCCTCCACTTT. The encoded protein is CSVSLGINSPLHF.

In its sample, this clonotype ranks as medium-sized (0.01 to 0.1%). CDR3 region: CASSIYASSYNEQFF. In DNA form, the CDR3 reads TGTGCCAGTAGTATATATGCTAGCTCCTACAATGAGCAGTTCTTC. This sequence joins TRBV19 and TRBJ2-1; D remains unclear. Trimming took off 2 bases at V and 0 bases at J, with 8 bases between the two ends. Germline CDR1 and CDR2: LNHDA and SQIVND (reference sequence). This CDR3 spans 15 amino acids.

This clonotype is medium-sized. The chain recombines TRBV19 with TRBJ1-5, with 7 bases aligning to TRBD1. The V segment lost 8 bases and the J segment 1 base; nucleotides outside the gene matches: 5. This CDR3 has 14 amino acids. Germline V gene data show CDR1 as LNHDA and CDR2 as SQIVND (reference sequence). The CDR3 here is CASHDRVSNQPQHF. The CDR3 DNA reads as TGTGCCAGTCACGACAGGGTAAGCAATCAGCCCCAGCATTTT.